Given below is one T cell receptor (beta chain) in context. The sample belongs to a study of T cell responses to AZD1222 COVID-19 vaccine. The CDR3 has 13 residues. V was pared by 2 bases and J by 3 bases, with 7 bases between. The germline V gene encodes CDR1 SGHVS and CDR2 FQNEAQ. TCRdb's copy holds only in-frame clones and misses some; the assay was immunoSEQ multiplex PCR. The sample shows approximately 69,000 clones, around 78% of them seen only once. This TCR was recovered from an adult who received the AZD1222 COVID-19 vaccine. The sequenced sample was peripheral blood, obtained 28 days after the second AZD1222 dose. The chain couples TRBV7-8 to TRBJ2-5; D perhaps matches TRBD2 (5 bases). As DNA, the CDR3 is TGTGCCAGCAGCTTACCCGGGAAAGAGACCCAGTACTTC. Encoded protein: CASSLPGKETQYF.